Each of the 17 T cell receptor beta chains below was sequenced from the same sample in a study of cytomegalovirus exposure and HLA in healthy donors. Vbeta (60) and Jbeta (13) primers were used in the PCR. Clones were read by immunoSEQ multiplex PCR, and TCRdb kept only the in-frame ones, dropping some. The sample lists about 200,000 clones; more than 60% were seen once. The sample was PBMCs. These TCRs come from a woman aged 30 to 39 in good health and CMV-seropositive.

The V and J genes are TRBV29-1 and TRBJ2-7, with a tentative D call TRBD2 (6 bases). This CDR3 spans 13 amino acids. Germline-derived CDR1 and CDR2 are SQVTM and ANQGSEA. Between the trimmed V and J ends, which lost 0 bases and 4 bases, there was a span of 10 bases. The CDR3 sequence is CSVEDRRDYEQYF. DNA of the CDR3: TGCAGCGTTGAAGATCGGAGGGATTACGAGCAGTACTTC.

As DNA, the CDR3 is TGTGCCAGCAGTCCAAGCTGGCGGGAGAGCACAGATACGCAGTATTTT. The encoded protein is CASSPSWRESTDTQYF. The gene calls are TRBV11-2 and TRBJ2-3; 7 positions agree with TRBD2. Germline lookup yields CDR1 SGHAT and CDR2 FQNNGV. Trimming took 6 bases from V and 0 from J; bases not matched to a gene: 9. The length of the CDR3 is 16 residues.

The V and J genes are TRBV5-1 and TRBJ1-1; D might be TRBD1 (6 bases). V was cut by 1 base and J by 1 base, with 11 bases left in between. The CDR3 has 15 amino acids. Looked up from germline, CDR1 is SGHRS and CDR2 is YFSETQ. CDR3 in amino acids: CASSLQGTTNTEAFF. The DNA for the CDR3 is TGCGCCAGCAGCTTGCAGGGGACGACGAACACTGAAGCTTTCTTT. The entire variable domain, with the rest obtained from reference TRBV5-1 and TRBJ1-1, is as follows: KAGVTQTPRYLIKTRGQQVTLSCSPISGHRSVSWYQQTPGQGLQFLFEYFSETQRNKGNFPGRFSGRQFSNSRSEMNVSTLELGDSALYLCASSLQGTTNTEAFFGQGTRLTVV.

The chain uses TRBV7-2 and TRBJ2-5; D remains ambiguous. Trimming stripped 1 base from V and 1 base from J, with 4 bases between. CDR1 is SGHTA, CDR2 FQGNSA, per germline. The CDR3 contains 13 residues. CDR3 residues: CASSLVGQETQYF. The CDR3 nucleotides are TGTGCCAGCAGCTTAGTCGGCCAAGAGACCCAGTACTTC.

V gene TRBV28 combines with J gene TRBJ2-3; D gene ambiguous. V was cut by 4 bases and J by 2 bases, with 7 bases left in between. This CDR3 is built from 13 residues. Germline lookup yields CDR1 MDHEN and CDR2 SYDVKM. The CDR3 sequence: CASSSGFTDTQYF. The CDR3 region has the DNA TGTGCCAGCAGTTCCGGGTTCACAGATACGCAGTATTTT.

CDR3 DNA: TGTGCCAGCAGTTTACCTTCCGGGAATGGCTACACCTTC. Protein product: CASSLPSGNGYTF. V is TRBV28 and J is TRBJ1-2; D gene unclear. Germline V gene data show CDR1 as MDHEN and CDR2 as SYDVKM. The CDR3 is 13 amino acids. V was pared by 2 bases and J by 6 bases, with 10 bases between.

This chain connects TRBV15 to TRBJ1-1; D ambiguous. Germline CDR1 is LNHNV and CDR2 is YYDKDF (reference sequence). This CDR3 spans 13 amino acids. V shed 0 bases and J shed 3 bases, with 5 bases lying between them. The CDR3 DNA follows: TGTGCCACCAGCAGAGACGCGGACACTGAAGCTTTCTTT. It is translated as CATSRDADTEAFF.

J is TRBJ1-1 and V is TRBV5-1, with D uncertain. Trimming stripped 3 bases from V and 1 base from J, with 13 bases between. The CDR3 runs to 15 residues. Germline CDR1 SGHRS, CDR2 YFSETQ. CDR3 coding DNA: TGCGCCAGCAGCTCGGAGCGTCTCGGGAACACTGAAGCTTTCTTT. Encoded protein: CASSSERLGNTEAFF.

The chain couples TRBV30 to TRBJ2-3; possible D gene TRBD1, 7 bases. The CDR3 runs to 14 residues. Per the germline V gene, CDR1 is GTSNPN and CDR2 is SVGIG (reference sequence). V was pared by 7 bases and J by 6 bases, with 20 bases between. The CDR3 sequence is CAFNRGLLRDTQYF. CDR3 nucleotides: TGTGCCTTCAACAGGGGACTCCTCAGGGATACGCAGTATTTT.

This sequence joins TRBV7-3 and TRBJ1-4; the D is unclear. The germline gives CDR1 SGHTA, CDR2 FQGTGA. V lost 3 bases and J 5 bases, leaving 7 bases between the germline ends. The CDR3 extends over 13 amino acids. In DNA, the CDR3 is TGTGCCAGCAGCTTGAGCAGGAATGAAAAACTGTTTTTT. Amino acid sequence: CASSLSRNEKLFF.

CDR3 residues: CASSLQGSSYEQYF. CDR3 bases: TGTGCCAGCAGTCTCCAGGGGAGCTCCTACGAGCAGTACTTC. The chain is built from TRBV5-8 and TRBJ2-7; D is perhaps TRBD1 (6 bases). Germline CDR1 SGHTS, CDR2 YDEGEE. V lost 5 bases and J 0 bases, leaving 12 bases between the germline ends. This CDR3 comprises 14 residues.

The chain uses TRBV29-1 and TRBJ1-3, with D hard to call. This CDR3 is 12 amino acids long. The germline V gene encodes CDR1 SQVTM and CDR2 ANQGSEA. Trimming cost V 6 bases and J 4 bases, with 10 bases left between them. CDR3 protein: CSVSSGGNTIYF. CDR3 coding DNA: TGCAGCGTGAGTTCGGGAGGAAACACCATATATTTT.

CDR3 region: CASSLTGGRNQPQHF. As DNA, the CDR3 is TGTGCCAGCAGCTTGACAGGGGGCCGGAATCAGCCCCAGCATTTT. The gene calls are TRBV7-2 and TRBJ1-5; 10 bases match TRBD1. Losses at the gene ends were 3 bases for V and 4 bases for J; bases not matched to a gene: 3. The V gene's germline CDR1 is SGHTA and CDR2 FQGNSA. This CDR3 contains 15 residues.

The chain couples TRBV11-2 to TRBJ1-4, with 11 bases aligning to TRBD1. Germline trimming cut 1 base from V and 5 bases from J; bases unmatched to any gene: 6. Germline V gives CDR1 SGHAT, CDR2 FQNNGV. There are 17 residues in the CDR3. The CDR3 DNA reads TGTGCCAGCAGCTTAGGAAGGCGGGACAGGGGGAATGAAAAACTGTTTTTT. Protein: CASSLGRRDRGNEKLFF. Complete variable domain (other parts from reference TRBV11-2 and TRBJ1-4): EAGVAQSPRYKIIEKRQSVAFWCNPISGHATLYWYQQILGQGPKLLIQFQNNGVVDDSQLPKDRFSAERLKGVDSTLKIQPAKLEDSAVYLCASSLGRRDRGNEKLFFGSGTQLSVL.

The V call is TRBV27, the J call TRBJ1-4, with no clear D. Germline V gene lookup returns CDR1 MNHEY and CDR2 SMNVEV (reference sequence). This CDR3 has 15 residues. The V and J ends lost 0 bases and 3 bases respectively, with 8 bases between them. The CDR3 sequence is CASSLSGRSNEKLFF. The CDR3 nucleotides read TGTGCCAGCAGTTTATCAGGGAGGTCTAATGAAAAACTGTTTTTT.

This chain uses TRBV7-2 with TRBJ2-2; 15 bases match TRBD2. The trim removed 6 bases at V and 3 bases at J, leaving 11 bases unmatched. The CDR3 runs to 19 residues. In germline, CDR1 is SGHTA, CDR2 FQGNSA. Here the CDR3 reads CASSFPIGLAGGYTGELFF. The CDR3 region has the DNA TGTGCCAGCAGTTTCCCGATAGGACTAGCGGGAGGGTACACCGGGGAGCTGTTTTTT.

This clone was observed a single time. The CDR3 DNA follows: TGTGCCAGCAGTTTATGGGACAGGCCTTCACCCCTCCACTTT. Protein: CASSLWDRPSPLHF. The genes are TRBV27 and TRBJ1-6; TRBD1 agrees at 8 bases. Per the germline V gene, CDR1 is MNHEY and CDR2 is SMNVEV (reference sequence). The CDR3 is 14 amino acids. The junction had 2 bases not matched to a gene; V was cut back by 1 base and J by 9 bases.